These 26 T cell receptor beta chains came from one sample sequenced in a study of shared clonotypes between healthy human individuals. Clones were sequenced by immunoSEQ multiplex PCR, and TCRdb holds only the in-frame ones, with some missing. The sample lists roughly 2,000,000 clones; 85% to 95% were seen once. The naive CD8 population came from CD45RO-negative cells selected for CCR7, without terminally differentiated effector memory CD45RA+ cells. Material for sequencing was naive CD8+ T cells from PBMCs. These TCRs come from a man aged 18 to 30 in good health. Some clones in this sample may be carry-over from other donors' samples.

Points on this clone: Other nucleotide sequences from this sample produce the same CDR3. The V call is TRBV4-1, the J call TRBJ1-3; D gene ambiguous. Trimming took 1 base from V and 4 from J, leaving 5 bases between them. CDR1 MGHRA and CDR2 YSYEKL come from the germline V gene. The CDR3 consists of 13 residues. CDR3 region: CASSQVFGNTIYF. The CDR3 DNA reads as TGCGCCAGCAGCCAAGTCTTCGGAAACACCATATATTTT.

The rearrangement links TRBV5-1 to TRBJ2-1; 7 nucleotides line up with TRBD1. Germline CDR1 reads SGHRS; CDR2 reads YFSETQ. This CDR3 has 16 residues. The V gene end was trimmed by 2 bases and the J gene end by 4 bases; junction bases not matched to a gene: 9. In nucleotides, the CDR3 is TGCGCCAGCAGCTTTAGGACAGGAGAATTATACAATGAGCAGTTCTTC. Its translation is CASSFRTGELYNEQFF.

This clone showed up just once. J is TRBJ1-2 and V is TRBV5-6, with 11 nucleotides matching TRBD1. CDR1 and CDR2 (germline): SGHDT, YYEEEE. V shed 3 bases, J shed 7 bases, and the junction held 8 bases outside the gene matches. The CDR3 sequence is 15 residues long. CDR3 loop: CASSSGQGALSGYTF. The CDR3 DNA is TGTGCCAGCAGCTCAGGACAGGGGGCCTTATCTGGCTACACCTTC.

V and J are TRBV7-2 and TRBJ2-7, with TRBD1 matching 8 bases. Looked up from germline, CDR1 is SGHTA and CDR2 is FQGNSA. J lost 2 bases, V lost 5 bases, and 8 bases had no gene match. This CDR3 is 15 amino acids long. CDR3 sequence reads: CASSPGQGATYEQYF. The CDR3 coding sequence is TGTGCCAGCAGCCCCGGACAGGGAGCGACCTACGAGCAGTACTTC. Looking up the rest from reference TRBV7-2 and TRBJ2-7 gives the full variable domain: GAGVSQSPSNKVTEKGKDVELRCDPISGHTALYWYRQSLGQGLEFLIYFQGNSAPDKSGLPSDRFSAERTGGSVSTLTIQRTQQEDSAVYLCASSPGQGATYEQYFGPGTRLTVT.

The chain combines TRBV7-8 with TRBJ2-2; 7 bases are a match to TRBD1. The assigned J gene may be wrong: the sequence end matches TRBJ1-3 better. Germline CDR1 SGHVS, CDR2 FQNEAQ. There are 15 residues in the CDR3. The CDR3: CASTLGQSLGNTIYF. The CDR3 nucleotides are TGTGCCAGCACCCTGGGACAGTCCTTAGGCAACACCATATATTTT.

This chain connects TRBV10-2 to TRBJ1-2; D is perhaps TRBD1 (6 bases). V gave up 7 bases and J gave up 4 bases, with 22 bases separating them. The germline CDR1 and CDR2 sequences are WSHSY and SAAADI. The CDR3 sequence is 16 residues long. The CDR3 nucleotides are TGCGCCAGCACCGAGGGCCGGGGGGCGGGAGGCTATGGCTACACCTTC. Amino acid sequence: CASTEGRGAGGYGYTF.

The chain has TRBV27 and TRBJ1-2; tentatively, D is TRBD1 (5 bases). CDR3 size: 16 residues. Germline values: CDR1 MNHEY, CDR2 SMNVEV (reference sequence). The germline V and J ends were trimmed by 3 bases and 1 base, with 15 bases remaining between them. DNA for the CDR3: TGTGCCAGCAGTTTTGGCAGGGAAAGGCATAACTATGGCTACACCTTC. Translation: CASSFGRERHNYGYTF.

The V gene is TRBV7-9, the J gene TRBJ2-1, with TRBD2 identical over 11 bases. Germline lookup yields CDR1 SEHNR and CDR2 FQNEAQ (reference sequence). With 5 bases clipped from V and 8 bases from J, the junction kept 17 bases outside the gene matches. The CDR3 length is 18 residues. CDR3 region: CASSPGLAGGGILYEQFF. The CDR3 nucleotides are TGTGCCAGCAGCCCCGGGCTAGCGGGAGGTGGTATTCTCTATGAGCAGTTCTTC.

The chain joins TRBV11-2 to TRBJ2-7; D might be TRBD1 (5 bases). The CDR3 has 14 residues. Trimming stripped 4 bases from V and 2 bases from J, with 12 bases between. Germline loops: CDR1 SGHAT, CDR2 FQNNGV. DNA for the CDR3: TGTGCCAGCAGCTCACGGACATCCCCCTACGAGCAGTACTTC. Encoded protein: CASSSRTSPYEQYF.

The gene calls are TRBV21-1 and TRBJ1-5; no check of the table's D call, TRBD1, against the DNA was made. TRBV21-1 is an annotated pseudogene. This CDR3 contains 15 residues. In DNA form, the CDR3 reads TGTGCCAGCAGCAAATGGCCGCCAGGCAATCAGCCCCAGCATTTT. Translated: CASSKWPPGNQPQHF.

This chain uses TRBV4-1 with TRBJ2-7; TRBD2 agrees at 10 bases. Per the germline V gene, CDR1 is MGHRA and CDR2 is YSYEKL. This CDR3 has 20 amino acids. The junction had 18 bases not matched to a gene; V was cut back by 1 base and J by 3 bases. The CDR3 spells CASSQVSVFTSGTPGYEQYF. The CDR3 coding sequence is TGCGCCAGCAGCCAAGTCAGCGTTTTTACTAGCGGGACCCCGGGCTACGAGCAGTACTTC.

A note on this clone: This sample includes further DNA sequences coding for the same CDR3. The chain carries TRBV7-9 and TRBJ1-2; D is undetermined. CDR3 length equals 13 residues. Germline CDR1 and CDR2: SEHNR and FQNEAQ (reference sequence). The V gene lost 1 base and the J gene lost 6 bases, with 9 bases spanning the gap. CDR3 nucleotides: TGTGCCAGCAGCTTAGGGACCGCGGATGGCTACACCTTC. This sequence encodes CASSLGTADGYTF.

This chain joins TRBV27 and TRBJ2-7, with D perhaps assigned TRBD1 or TRBD2 (5 bases each). Germline lookup yields CDR1 MNHEY and CDR2 SMNVEV (reference sequence). The germline V and J ends were trimmed by 6 bases and 2 bases, with 17 bases remaining between them. The CDR3 loop spans 15 amino acids. Here the CDR3 reads CASSGIGTATYEQYF. CDR3 coding DNA: TGTGCCAGCAGCGGAATCGGGACCGCCACCTACGAGCAGTACTTC.

J is TRBJ2-5 and V is TRBV2, with D possibly TRBD1 on 5 matching bases. The CDR3 has 15 amino acids. V lost 5 bases and J lost 0, with 13 bases in between. In germline, CDR1 is SNHLY, CDR2 FYNNEI. The CDR3 bases are TGTGCCAGCAGTTCGGCCCCAGGGTACCAAGAGACCCAGTACTTC. As protein: CASSSAPGYQETQYF.

J is TRBJ2-1 and V is TRBV7-9, with TRBD2 matching 11 bases. The V gene's germline CDR1 is SEHNR and CDR2 FQNEAQ (reference sequence). The CDR3 length is 16 residues. V shed 6 bases, J shed 6 bases, and the junction held 10 bases outside the gene matches. CDR3 in amino acids: CASSLILAGERNEQFF. The CDR3 DNA reads as TGTGCCAGCAGTCTCATACTAGCGGGAGAACGCAATGAGCAGTTCTTC.

This clone was picked up one time. The rearrangement uses TRBV27 and TRBJ2-5; 9 nucleotides line up with TRBD2. The germline V gene has CDR1 MNHEY and CDR2 SMNVEV (reference sequence). The CDR3 consists of 15 residues. J gave up 0 bases and V 8 bases, and 7 bases lay outside the gene matches. CDR3 region: CASGLGLAHQETQYF. CDR3 coding DNA: TGTGCCAGCGGCCTCGGACTAGCGCACCAAGAGACCCAGTACTTC.

On this clone: The same CDR3 is also encoded by other DNA sequences in this sample. The rearrangement uses TRBV7-9 and TRBJ2-1; D gene uncertain. Germline CDR1 SEHNR, CDR2 FQNEAQ (reference sequence). The V gene lost 1 base and the J gene lost 1 base, with 8 bases spanning the gap. There are 15 residues in the CDR3. The CDR3 loop is CASSLGPVSYNEQFF. The DNA for the CDR3 is TGTGCCAGCAGCTTAGGCCCTGTTTCCTACAATGAGCAGTTCTTC.

Points on this clone: The sample has other DNA sequences that encode this CDR3 too. This chain connects TRBV9 to TRBJ2-3; tentatively, D is TRBD2 (6 bases). In germline, CDR1 is SGDLS, CDR2 YYNGEE. The V gene lost 0 bases and the J gene lost 3 bases, with 11 bases spanning the gap. This CDR3 has 15 amino acids. The CDR3 region has the DNA TGTGCCAGCAGCGTAGCGGGAGTAGTAACAGATACGCAGTATTTT. It is translated as CASSVAGVVTDTQYF.

CDR3 bases: TGTGCCAGCAGCCCTTCGTTATCGGGGTACAATGAGCAGTTCTTC. Its protein is CASSPSLSGYNEQFF. The rearrangement uses TRBV9 and TRBJ2-1; tentative D call: TRBD2 (5 bases). V lost 4 bases to trimming and J lost 4 bases, with 15 bases between them. Looked up from germline, CDR1 is SGDLS and CDR2 is YYNGEE. The CDR3 is made up of 15 amino acids.

This sequence joins TRBV5-5 and TRBJ1-2, with D perhaps TRBD1 (6 bases). Germline V gives CDR1 SGHKS, CDR2 YYEKEE (reference sequence). The CDR3 loop spans 14 amino acids. The V and J ends lost 0 bases and 5 bases respectively, with 11 bases between them. CDR3 in DNA: TGTGCCAGCAGCTTGGGGAGGACAGCATATGGCTACACCTTC. Its translation: CASSLGRTAYGYTF.

V usage is TRBV11-2 and J usage is TRBJ2-1; D gene uncertain. The germline V gene has CDR1 SGHAT and CDR2 FQNNGV. The CDR3 runs to 12 residues. Trimming removed 0 bases at V and 12 bases at J, with 9 bases between. The chain's CDR3 is CASSLDGATQFF. CDR3 nucleotide sequence: TGTGCCAGCAGCTTAGATGGAGCTACGCAGTTCTTC.

J is TRBJ2-3 and V is TRBV7-9; TRBD2 aligns across 12 bases. The CDR3 runs 16 residues. Germline lookup yields CDR1 SEHNR and CDR2 FQNEAQ (reference sequence). V lost 5 bases and J lost 7; bases outside the gene matches: 10. This chain's CDR3 is CASSPRLAGVFNTQYF. The DNA for the CDR3 is TGTGCCAGCAGCCCAAGACTAGCGGGAGTGTTTAATACGCAGTATTTT.

V usage is TRBV7-6 and J usage is TRBJ2-7; 10 nucleotides agree with TRBD2. Germline CDR1 is SGHVS and CDR2 is FNYEAQ. The CDR3 has 15 residues. The V segment lost 1 base and the J segment 3 bases; nucleotides outside the gene matches: 3. The CDR3 sequence: CASSLEAGGIYEQYF. The CDR3 coding sequence is TGTGCCAGCAGCTTAGAAGCGGGAGGGATCTACGAGCAGTACTTC.

V is TRBV2 and J is TRBJ2-2; 12 positions match TRBD1. CDR3 size: 15 residues. The V and J ends lost 6 bases and 3 bases, in that order; junction bases with no gene match: 2. Germline V lookup: CDR1 SNHLY, CDR2 FYNNEI. CDR3: CASSGTGGHTGELFF. The CDR3 bases are TGTGCCAGCAGCGGGACAGGGGGCCACACCGGGGAGCTGTTTTTT. Filled out from reference TRBV2 and TRBJ2-2, the complete variable domain reads EPEVTQTPSHQVTQMGQEVILRCVPISNHLYFYWYRQILGQKVEFLVSFYNNEISEKSEIFDDQFSVERPDGSNFTLKIRSTKLEDSAMYFCASSGTGGHTGELFFGEGSRLTVL.

The genes are TRBV6-5 and TRBJ1-1; 9 bases agree with TRBD1. The CDR3 runs 16 residues. CDR1 is MNHEY, CDR2 SVGAGI, per germline. V trimming: 0 bases; J trimming: 6 bases; junction bases outside the gene matches: 8. The CDR3 DNA reads TGTGCCAGCAGTTACTCGGCGGGACAGGGTATCCCTGAAGCTTTCTTT. Its translation is CASSYSAGQGIPEAFF.

The J gene is TRBJ2-1, the V gene TRBV4-1; D may be TRBD2 (5 bases). Germline V gene sequence: CDR1 MGHRA, CDR2 YSYEKL. This CDR3 has 17 amino acids. V was shortened by 0 bases and J by 0 bases, with 12 bases between the two germline ends. In DNA, the CDR3 is TGCGCCAGCAGCCAAGACGGCTCCCGGGGCTCCTACAATGAGCAGTTCTTC. Translation gives CASSQDGSRGSYNEQFF.